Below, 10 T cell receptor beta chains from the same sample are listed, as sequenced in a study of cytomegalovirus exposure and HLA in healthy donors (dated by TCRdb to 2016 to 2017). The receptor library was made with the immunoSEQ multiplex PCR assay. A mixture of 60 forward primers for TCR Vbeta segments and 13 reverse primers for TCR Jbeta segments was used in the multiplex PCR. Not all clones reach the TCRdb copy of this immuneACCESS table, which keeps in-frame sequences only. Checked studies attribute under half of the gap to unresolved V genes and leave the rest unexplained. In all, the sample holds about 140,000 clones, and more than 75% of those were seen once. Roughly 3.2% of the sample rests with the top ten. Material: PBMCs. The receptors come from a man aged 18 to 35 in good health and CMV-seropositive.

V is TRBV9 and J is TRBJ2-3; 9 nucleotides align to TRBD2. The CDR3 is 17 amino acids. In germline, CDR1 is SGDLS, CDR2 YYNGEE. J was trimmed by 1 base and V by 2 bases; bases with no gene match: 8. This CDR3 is CASSVSIAGAGTDTQYF. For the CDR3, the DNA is TGTGCCAGCAGCGTCTCCATAGCGGGAGCAGGCACAGATACGCAGTATTTT.

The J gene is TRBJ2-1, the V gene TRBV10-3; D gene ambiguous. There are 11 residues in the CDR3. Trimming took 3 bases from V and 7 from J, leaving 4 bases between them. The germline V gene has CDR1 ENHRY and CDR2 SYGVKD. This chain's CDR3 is CAISDGNEQFF. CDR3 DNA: TGTGCCATCAGTGACGGGAATGAGCAGTTCTTC.

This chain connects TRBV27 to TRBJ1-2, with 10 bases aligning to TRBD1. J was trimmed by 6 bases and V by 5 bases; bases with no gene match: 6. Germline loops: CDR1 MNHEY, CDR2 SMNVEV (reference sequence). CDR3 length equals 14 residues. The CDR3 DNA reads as TGTGCCAGCAGTCCAAGACAGGGGGCCAATGGCTACACCTTC. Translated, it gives CASSPRQGANGYTF.

This CDR3 reads CARGEGPNTEAFF. DNA of the CDR3: TGTGCCAGAGGGGAGGGACCAAACACTGAAGCTTTCTTT. V gene TRBV2 combines with J gene TRBJ1-1, with TRBD1 as a possible D gene (5 bases). The CDR3 runs 13 residues. V lost 9 bases, J lost 2 bases, and 13 bases lay in between. Germline V lookup: CDR1 SNHLY, CDR2 FYNNEI.

CDR3 nucleotides: TGTGCCAGCAGCTTAAACTTCGGGACAGGGAACACTGAAGCTTTCTTT. Its protein product is CASSLNFGTGNTEAFF. The chain carries TRBV11-2 and TRBJ1-1; 8 bases match TRBD1. Losses at the gene ends were 2 bases for V and 1 base for J; bases not matched to a gene: 6. Per the germline V gene, CDR1 is SGHAT and CDR2 is FQNNGV. There are 16 residues in the CDR3. Looking up the rest from reference TRBV11-2 and TRBJ1-1 gives the full variable domain: EAGVAQSPRYKIIEKRQSVAFWCNPISGHATLYWYQQILGQGPKLLIQFQNNGVVDDSQLPKDRFSAERLKGVDSTLKIQPAKLEDSAVYLCASSLNFGTGNTEAFFGQGTRLTVV.

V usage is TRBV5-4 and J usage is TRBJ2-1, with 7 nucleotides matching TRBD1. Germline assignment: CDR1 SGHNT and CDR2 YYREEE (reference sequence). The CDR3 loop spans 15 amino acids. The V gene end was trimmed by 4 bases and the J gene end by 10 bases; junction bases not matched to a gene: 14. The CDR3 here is CASSPTTGPDREQFF. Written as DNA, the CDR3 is TGTGCCAGCAGCCCAACAACAGGACCGGACAGGGAGCAGTTCTTC.

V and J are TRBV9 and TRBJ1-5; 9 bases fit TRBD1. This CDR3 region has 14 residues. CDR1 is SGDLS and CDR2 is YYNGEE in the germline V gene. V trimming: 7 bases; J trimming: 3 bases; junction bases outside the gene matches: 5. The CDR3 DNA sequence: TGTGCCAGCTCACGGACAGGGGTCAATCAGCCCCAGCATTTT. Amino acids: CASSRTGVNQPQHF.

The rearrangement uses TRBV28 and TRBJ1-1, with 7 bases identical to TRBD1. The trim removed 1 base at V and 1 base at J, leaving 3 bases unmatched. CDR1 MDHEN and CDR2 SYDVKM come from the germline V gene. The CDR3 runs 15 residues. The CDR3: CASSLLDRSNTEAFF. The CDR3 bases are TGTGCCAGCAGTTTATTGGACAGGTCGAACACTGAAGCTTTCTTT.

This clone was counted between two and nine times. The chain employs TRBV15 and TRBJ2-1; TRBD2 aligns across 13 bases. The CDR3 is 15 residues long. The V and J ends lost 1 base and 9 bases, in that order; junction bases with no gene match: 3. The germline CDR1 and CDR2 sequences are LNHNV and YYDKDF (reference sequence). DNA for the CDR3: TGTGCCACCAGCAGAGCCGGGACTAGCGGGACTGAGCAGTTCTTC. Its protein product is CATSRAGTSGTEQFF.

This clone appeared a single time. For the CDR3, the DNA is TGCGCCAGCAGCTCTTTGACTAGCGGAGCATACGAGCAGTACTTC. Its protein is CASSSLTSGAYEQYF. The chain carries TRBV5-1 and TRBJ2-7; 9 nucleotides agree with TRBD2. Germline assignment: CDR1 SGHRS and CDR2 YFSETQ. The CDR3 contains 15 residues. Trimming removed 3 bases from V and 4 bases from J; junction bases left unmatched: 8. Full variable domain (rest looked up from reference TRBV5-1 and TRBJ2-7): KAGVTQTPRYLIKTRGQQVTLSCSPISGHRSVSWYQQTPGQGLQFLFEYFSETQRNKGNFPGRFSGRQFSNSRSEMNVSTLELGDSALYLCASSSLTSGAYEQYFGPGTRLTVT.